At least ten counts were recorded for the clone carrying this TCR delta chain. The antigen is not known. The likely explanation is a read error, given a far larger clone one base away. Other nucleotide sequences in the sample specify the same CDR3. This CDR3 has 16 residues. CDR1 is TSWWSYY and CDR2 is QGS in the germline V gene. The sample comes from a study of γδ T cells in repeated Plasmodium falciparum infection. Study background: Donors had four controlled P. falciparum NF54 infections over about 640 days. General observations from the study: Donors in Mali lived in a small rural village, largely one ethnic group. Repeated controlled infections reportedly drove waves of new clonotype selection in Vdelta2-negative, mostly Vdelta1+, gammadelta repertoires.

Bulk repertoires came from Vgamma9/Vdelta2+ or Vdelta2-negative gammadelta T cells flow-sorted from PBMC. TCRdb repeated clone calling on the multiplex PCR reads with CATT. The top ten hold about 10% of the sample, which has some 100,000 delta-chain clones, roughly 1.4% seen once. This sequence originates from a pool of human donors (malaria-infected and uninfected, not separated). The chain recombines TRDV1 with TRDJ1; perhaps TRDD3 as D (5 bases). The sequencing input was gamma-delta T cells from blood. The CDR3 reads CALGEGLDPYTDKLIF. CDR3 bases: TGCGCTCTTGGGGAGGGGCTCGATCCGTACACCGATAAACTCATCTTT.